This T cell receptor beta chain was captured by sequencing in a study of blood T cell repertoires in COVID-19. The CDR3 consists of 17 residues. The germline V gene has CDR1 MDHEN and CDR2 SYDVKM. The ends were cut back, 4 bases at V and 8 bases at J, with 26 bases in the middle. Only in-frame clones appear in the TCRdb table, and some are missing; sequencing was by immunoSEQ multiplex PCR. Of 200,000 to 250,000 clones listed, approximately 90% are singletons. The sequenced sample consisted of peripheral blood. The V and J genes are TRBV28 and TRBJ1-2, with a possible D match to TRBD1 (6 bases). This receptor was identified in a man in his thirties or forties with COVID-19, enrolled during active disease. The CDR3 bases are TGTGCCAGCAGTTCCGACCCTTCCGGGCTCCTCCAGGGGGGCTACACCTTC. Protein sequence: CASSSDPSGLLQGGYTF.